These 26 T cell receptor beta chains were sequenced from one sample in a study of blood T cells in healthy people across ages (dated by TCRdb to between 2014 and 2017). Libraries were built with 5' RACE. TCRdb names Illumina HiSeq 2500 as the instrument used. The second PCR ran for about 6 to 12 cycles and used a J-beta primer mix along with a sample-barcoded 5' primer. TCRdb itself trimmed the public reads at Q25 with fastp, ran MiXCR and retained productive beta chains. Entries are consolidated by CDR3 protein sequence, retaining the most common genes and DNA. This sample gives approximately 810,000 distinct CDR3 sequences in total; roughly 35% of them show up just once. The ten largest clones take up 10% to 15% of the sample. Specimen: blood. Receptors were obtained from a man between 18 and 29 years old in good health.

Comments on this clonotype: One end of the junction is discordant with germline, which a read error may explain. CDR3 DNA: TGTGCCAGCAGTCCCCCCCAGCGGGGGGCAGTGGAGATCCAGTACTTC. This translates into CASSPPQRGAVEIQYF. This chain connects TRBV6-6 to TRBJ2-5; 9 bases line up with TRBD2. This CDR3 spans 16 amino acids. Germline V gene data show CDR1 as MNHNY and CDR2 as SVGAGI (reference sequence).

This clonotype was picked up a small number of times. CDR3 DNA sequence: TGCAGTGCTGGGGACAGGAGAATCACTGAAGCTTTCTTT. Amino acid sequence: CSAGDRRITEAFF. The chain joins TRBV20-1 to TRBJ1-1; 8 bases are a match to TRBD1. Per the germline V gene, CDR1 is DFQATT and CDR2 is SNEGSKA (reference sequence). There are 13 residues in the CDR3. Trimming removed 5 bases from V and 4 bases from J; junction bases left unmatched: 6.

This clonotype was recorded many times. This chain connects TRBV9 to TRBJ1-2, with a possible D match to TRBD1 (5 bases). Trimming left V 0 bases short and J 3 bases short, with 15 bases between. Germline values: CDR1 SGDLS, CDR2 YYNGEE. This CDR3 has 16 residues. CDR3 protein: CASSVAVTGPDYGYTF. The CDR3 nucleotides read TGTGCCAGCAGCGTAGCGGTCACAGGCCCTGACTATGGCTACACCTTC. The complete variable domain, with remaining parts taken from reference TRBV9 and TRBJ1-2, reads DSGVTQTPKHLITATGQRVTLRCSPRSGDLSVYWYQQSLDQGLQFLIQYYNGEERAKGNILERFSAQQFPDLHSELNLSSLELGDSALYFCASSVAVTGPDYGYTFGSGTRLTVV.

The rearrangement uses TRBV27 and TRBJ2-1, with TRBD2 matching over 7 bases. With V trimmed by 5 bases and J by 0 bases, 7 bases remained unmatched. The CDR3 totals 16 residues. CDR1 and CDR2 (germline): MNHEY, SMNVEV (reference sequence). CDR3 DNA: TGTGCCAGCAGTACCCCGGGGGGAGCCTCCTACAATGAGCAGTTCTTC. The encoded protein is CASSTPGGASYNEQFF.

V and J are TRBV27 and TRBJ2-1, with 7 bases lining up with TRBD1. The CDR3 consists of 15 residues. Germline trimming cut 6 bases from V and 3 bases from J; bases unmatched to any gene: 8. Germline values: CDR1 MNHEY, CDR2 SMNVEV (reference sequence). The CDR3 sequence: CASSLGPGGYNEQFF. The CDR3 region has the DNA TGTGCCAGCAGCCTGGGGCCAGGGGGCTACAATGAGCAGTTCTTC.

This clonotype appeared many times. The J gene is TRBJ2-3, the V gene TRBV6-4; no firm D call. CDR3 length: 10 residues. V lost 8 bases and J lost 6, with 6 bases in between. Germline loops: CDR1 MRHNA, CDR2 SNTAGT. DNA for the CDR3: TGTGCCAGCCCGTTGGATACGCAGTATTTT. Translating it yields CASPLDTQYF.

V usage is TRBV6-5 and J usage is TRBJ1-2; tentatively, D is TRBD1 (5 bases). V was trimmed by 6 bases and J by 4 bases, leaving 15 bases between them. Germline CDR1 is MNHEY and CDR2 is SVGAGI. There are 14 residues in the CDR3. CDR3 bases: TGTGCCAGCAGCCAACGGGGCCTCCTCTATGGCTACACCTTC. It yields the protein CASSQRGLLYGYTF.

The V call is TRBV20-1, the J call TRBJ2-3; D is ambiguous. The CDR3 consists of 12 residues. Per germline, CDR1 DFQATT and CDR2 SNEGSKA (reference sequence). The CDR3 DNA sequence: TGCAGGGCTTCAATTAGCACAGATACGCAGTATTTT. This codes for CRASISTDTQYF.

The chain carries TRBV20-1 and TRBJ2-4; D is uncertain. Germline V CDR1 and CDR2: DFQATT, SNEGSKA (reference sequence). The CDR3 totals 15 residues. The V end was cut by 2 bases, the J end by 2 bases, with 13 bases between. CDR3 sequence: CSARNARMTKNIQYF. The DNA for the CDR3 is TGCAGTGCTAGAAATGCCCGGATGACCAAAAACATTCAGTACTTC.

This chain connects TRBV12-3 or TRBV12-4 to TRBJ2-5; D is tentatively TRBD1 or TRBD2 (5 bases each). Trimming left V 4 bases short and J 11 bases short, with 23 bases between. This CDR3 has 15 amino acids. CDR3 in amino acids: CASSSPSPGPGEQYF. CDR3 nucleotides: TGTGCCAGCAGTTCCCCCAGCCCGGGGCCGGGTGAGCAGTACTTC.

There are a few counts of this clonotype. The J gene is TRBJ1-5, the V gene TRBV7-9; TRBD1 might be the D (5 bases). The V end was cut by 1 base, the J end by 5 bases, with 12 bases between. The CDR3 runs to 15 residues. Germline CDR1 and CDR2: SEHNR and FQNEAQ (reference sequence). The CDR3 DNA follows: TGTGCCAGCAGCTTAGATAGGGGAGGGGATCAGCCCCAGCATTTT. Protein: CASSLDRGGDQPQHF.

Only a few counts were recorded for this clonotype. V gene TRBV24-1 combines with J gene TRBJ2-1; 10 bases agree with TRBD1. The DNA end is a closer match to TRBJ2-7, so the J assignment may be wrong. Per germline, CDR1 KGHDR and CDR2 SFDVKD. The CDR3 runs to 15 residues. The CDR3 sequence is CATSDRGQGKNEQYF. CDR3 nucleotides: TGTGCCACCAGTGATCGGGGACAGGGGAAGAATGAGCAGTACTTC.

The chain joins TRBV12-3 or TRBV12-4 to TRBJ2-3; D perhaps matches TRBD2 (6 bases). CDR3 size: 15 residues. V was pared by 7 bases and J by 3 bases, with 17 bases between. DNA for the CDR3: TGTGCCAGCACCGGACGACTAGTGGGAACAGATACGCAGTATTTT. This sequence encodes CASTGRLVGTDTQYF.

This clonotype turned up a few times. The chain recombines TRBV2 with TRBJ2-3; D could derive from TRBD1 or TRBD2 (5 bases each). Germline lookup yields CDR1 SNHLY and CDR2 FYNNEI. This CDR3 spans 15 amino acids. V lost 3 bases and J lost 2, with 12 bases in between. For the CDR3, the DNA is TGTGCCAGCAGTGAGGGGGACGCACTCACAGATACGCAGTATTTT. Amino acids: CASSEGDALTDTQYF.

This clonotype has only a few counts. This chain links TRBV30 with TRBJ1-2; a weak D match, TRBD1 (6 bases). V was pared by 5 bases and J by 6 bases, with 13 bases between. CDR1 is GTSNPN and CDR2 is SVGIG in the germline V gene (reference sequence). The CDR3 extends over 12 amino acids. CDR3 sequence: CAWAPGGHGYTF. CDR3 sequence (DNA): TGTGCCTGGGCCCCCGGGGGCCATGGCTACACCTTC.

The V and J genes are TRBV11-2 and TRBJ2-3; D is tentatively TRBD1 or TRBD2 (5 bases each). V was trimmed by 0 bases and J by 12 bases, leaving 16 bases between them. This CDR3 has 14 residues. Germline loops: CDR1 SGHAT, CDR2 FQNNGV. In nucleotides, the CDR3 is TGTGCCAGCAGCTTAGATCGCGGGTCGGGACCCCAGTATTTT. Amino acids: CASSLDRGSGPQYF.

The chain combines TRBV2 with TRBJ2-3, with TRBD2 matching 8 bases. The V segment lost 5 bases and the J segment 2 bases; nucleotides outside the gene matches: 6. The CDR3 spans 15 residues. From germline, CDR1 is SNHLY and CDR2 FYNNEI. CDR3 region: CASSIVAGSTDTQYF. The CDR3 bases are TGTGCCAGCAGTATCGTAGCGGGATCCACAGATACGCAGTATTTT.

This clonotype was found a few times. The V call is TRBV5-1, the J call TRBJ2-2; D is unresolved. The CDR3 has 16 residues. CDR1 and CDR2 from the germline V gene are SGHRS and YFSETQ. Trimming removed 0 bases from V and 6 bases from J, with 15 bases in between. The CDR3 loop reads CASSLVVVRFSGELFF. DNA of the CDR3: TGCGCCAGCAGCTTGGTGGTTGTCAGGTTCTCCGGGGAGCTGTTTTTT.

V and J are TRBV10-3 and TRBJ2-1; a possible D gene is TRBD2 (5 bases). V gave up 6 bases and J gave up 8 bases, with 11 bases separating them. The CDR3 contains 12 residues. Germline V gene sequence: CDR1 ENHRY, CDR2 SYGVKD. The CDR3 sequence is CAIRDPGDEQFF. Written as DNA, the CDR3 is TGTGCCATCAGGGACCCCGGGGATGAGCAGTTCTTC.

This clonotype was detected once. A read error may account for a junction end that differs from germline. The chain recombines TRBV7-3 with TRBJ2-5; D is unresolved. Per the germline V gene, CDR1 is SGHTA and CDR2 is FQGTGA. The CDR3 has 13 amino acids. CDR3 protein: CASSPGVQEAQYF. The CDR3 DNA sequence: TGTGCCAGCAGCCCCGGAGTCCAAGAGGCCCAGTACTTC.

The rearrangement uses TRBV6-2 or TRBV6-3 and TRBJ1-2; D is undetermined. V was clipped by 1 base and J by 4 bases, with 4 bases between them. Germline-derived CDR1 and CDR2 are MNHEY and SVGEGT. This CDR3 region has 12 residues. The CDR3 sequence: CASSYYPYGYTF. The CDR3 bases are TGTGCCAGCAGTTACTACCCCTATGGCTACACCTTC.

The chain links TRBV12-3 or TRBV12-4 to TRBJ2-5; 8 bases agree with TRBD2. The J segment lost 6 bases and the V segment lost 5 bases, leaving 8 bases of the junction unmatched. The CDR3 runs 14 residues. CDR3 residues: CASSVVAGGKTQYF. In nucleotides, the CDR3 is TGTGCCAGCAGTGTAGTGGCGGGAGGAAAGACCCAGTACTTC.

The chain links TRBV20-1 to TRBJ1-2, with a tentative D call TRBD1 (5 bases). The CDR3 runs 14 residues. Germline V CDR1 and CDR2: DFQATT, SNEGSKA (reference sequence). The V end lost 0 bases, the J end lost 4 bases, and 12 bases lay between the germline ends. The CDR3 region has the DNA TGCAGTGCTAGAGATCTGCCAGGGACCTATGGCTACACCTTC. Protein sequence: CSARDLPGTYGYTF.

The chain recombines TRBV28 with TRBJ1-1; perhaps TRBD1 as D (5 bases). V was clipped by 7 bases and J by 3 bases, with 15 bases between them. Germline values: CDR1 MDHEN, CDR2 SYDVKM. The CDR3 length is 14 residues. The DNA for the CDR3 is TGTGCCAGCACAAAAACAGGACCCCACACTGAAGCTTTCTTT. Protein sequence: CASTKTGPHTEAFF.

The chain joins TRBV28 to TRBJ1-2; 7 nucleotides align to TRBD1. This CDR3 is built from 14 residues. V shed 5 bases and J 8 bases; nucleotides not matched to a gene: 11. Germline CDR1 and CDR2: MDHEN and SYDVKM. The CDR3 sequence: CASSRPDRVDGYTF. The CDR3 DNA reads as TGTGCCAGCAGTCGCCCCGACAGGGTTGACGGCTACACCTTC.

The gene calls are TRBV28 and TRBJ2-4; D remains unclear. The germline gives CDR1 MDHEN, CDR2 SYDVKM. The CDR3 has 16 amino acids. V dropped 1 base and J dropped 5 bases, with 15 bases sitting between them. CDR3 sequence: CASSLFPGARQNIQYF. CDR3 nucleotides: TGTGCCAGCAGTTTATTCCCGGGCGCCAGACAAAACATTCAGTACTTC.